These T cell receptor beta chains were read from a single sample in a study of cytomegalovirus exposure and HLA in healthy donors. The method was immunoSEQ multiplex PCR; TCRdb's version includes in-frame clones alone and lacks a portion of them. Here the sample spans some 150,000 clones, around 84% being singletons. Sequencing was carried out using PBMCs. The receptors come from a boy between 2 and 15 years old in good health and CMV-seronegative. The CDR3 runs from the conserved cysteine through the conserved F or W. A D gene is named only where the DNA matches it firmly. A clone size is listed for some rows: how often the clone was seen (once, few, many), or a class if it is expanded.

J gene | D gene | clone size | V gene | CDR3 protein | CDR3 DNA
TRBJ1-6 | . | once | TRBV9 | CASSVAGSPLHF | TGTGCCAGCAGCGTAGCCGGTTCACCCCTCCACTTT
TRBJ2-3 | TRBD2 | . | TRBV19 | CASSIAGGTDTQYF | TGTGCCAGTAGTATAGCGGGGGGGACAGATACGCAGTATTTT
TRBJ2-1 | TRBD2 | . | TRBV7-6 | CASSSPPREGPEQFF | TGTGCCAGCAGCTCCCCCCCGCGGGAGGGCCCTGAGCAGTTCTTC
TRBJ1-2 | . | few | TRBV6-4 | CASSDLGGYTF | TGTGCCAGCAGTGACCTCGGGGGCTACACCTTC
TRBJ2-3 | . | . | TRBV19 | CASTSRPGNTDTQYF | TGTGCCAGTACAAGCCGCCCGGGGAACACAGATACGCAGTATTTT
TRBJ1-1 | . | . | TRBV5-4 | CASSLYRNTEAFF | TGTGCCAGCAGCTTGTACAGGAACACTGAAGCTTTCTTT
TRBJ2-5 | . | . | TRBV23-1 | CASSQILAVETQYF | TGCGCCAGCAGTCAAATTCTGGCGGTAGAGACCCAGTACTTC
TRBJ2-6 | . | . | TRBV7-2 | CASSAFFRVNVLTF | TGTGCCAGCAGCGCTTTTTTTCGGGTAAACGTCCTGACTTTC
TRBJ2-7 | . | . | TRBV7-9 | CASSRTPGHSYEQYF | TGTGCCAGCAGCAGAACACCGGGACACTCCTACGAGCAGTACTTC
TRBJ1-5 | TRBD1 | . | TRBV4-1 | CASSQAAGQGERHF | TGCGCCAGCAGCCAAGCCGCCGGACAGGGGGAACGGCATTTT
TRBJ2-7 | . | . | TRBV2 | CASLGDRNYEQYF | TGTGCCAGCCTCGGAGACAGAAACTACGAGCAGTACTTC
TRBJ2-1 | TRBD1 | . | TRBV6-1 | CASSASGGVNEQFF | TGTGCCAGCAGTGCGTCAGGGGGTGTCAATGAGCAGTTCTTC
TRBJ2-1 | TRBD1 | . | TRBV5-1 | CASSSTGVTYNEQFF | TGCGCCAGCAGCTCAACAGGGGTCACCTACAATGAGCAGTTCTTC
TRBJ2-1 | TRBD1 | . | TRBV5-1 | CASSLGQGSAAYNEQFF | TGCGCCAGCAGCTTGGGACAGGGGTCCGCGGCCTACAATGAGCAGTTCTTC
TRBJ2-1 | . | . | TRBV27 | CASTGYRDGDNEQFF | TGTGCCAGCACCGGGTACAGGGATGGGGACAATGAGCAGTTCTTC
TRBJ2-1 | TRBD2 | . | TRBV2 | CASTRTPAGGYNEQFF | TGTGCCAGCACACGAACCCCAGCGGGAGGGTACAATGAGCAGTTCTTC
TRBJ1-3 | TRBD1 | . | TRBV19 | CASSPRGQFGNTIYF | TGTGCCAGTAGTCCCAGGGGGCAATTTGGAAACACCATATATTTT
TRBJ2-5 | TRBD1 | . | TRBV9 | CASNPQGAGETQYF | TGTGCCAGCAACCCTCAGGGGGCGGGAGAGACCCAGTACTTC
TRBJ1-5 | . | . | TRBV5-8 | CASSSGVPRVGNQPQHF | TGTGCCAGCAGCTCAGGGGTCCCGAGGGTCGGCAATCAGCCCCAGCATTTT
TRBJ1-2 | TRBD1 | . | TRBV9 | CASSVGSRGTDGYTF | TGTGCCAGCAGCGTAGGTAGCAGGGGGACGGATGGCTACACCTTC
TRBJ2-7 | TRBD1 | . | TRBV7-9 | CASRPDRGDTYEQYF | TGTGCCAGCAGACCGGACAGGGGGGATACTTACGAGCAGTACTTC
TRBJ1-2 | TRBD1 | . | TRBV28 | CASTLGQGSTGYTF | TGTGCCAGCACCTTGGGACAGGGCTCGACTGGCTACACCTTC
TRBJ2-5 | . | . | TRBV6-5 | CASSYRGVRETQYF | TGTGCCAGCAGTTACAGGGGCGTCCGCGAGACCCAGTACTTC
TRBJ2-3 | . | . | TRBV6-4 | CASSDGTGPGDTQYF | TGTGCCAGCAGTGACGGGACTGGCCCGGGGGATACGCAGTATTTT
TRBJ1-1 | TRBD1 | once | TRBV14 | CASRRDPGGLSTEAFF | TGTGCCAGCAGAAGGGACCCAGGGGGGCTGAGCACTGAAGCTTTCTTT
TRBJ2-1 | . | . | TRBV5-1 | CASTVTGLNYNEQFF | TGCGCCAGCACCGTTACGGGACTGAATTACAATGAGCAGTTCTTC
TRBJ1-5 | . | . | TRBV5-8 | CASSRATYPGNSNQPQHF | TGTGCCAGCAGCCGAGCGACGTATCCTGGCAATAGCAATCAGCCCCAGCATTTT
TRBJ2-1 | . | . | TRBV5-4 | CASSPEGFWDEQFF | TGTGCCAGCAGCCCGGAGGGATTCTGGGATGAGCAGTTCTTC
TRBJ1-1 | . | few | TRBV5-6 | CASSQDMLNTEAFF | TGTGCCAGCAGCCAAGACATGTTGAACACTGAAGCTTTCTTT
TRBJ1-5 | . | . | TRBV4-1 | CASSRAGAVSNQPQHF | TGCGCCAGCAGCCGGGCTGGGGCAGTAAGCAATCAGCCCCAGCATTTT
TRBJ2-2 | . | once | TRBV27 | CASRDKNTGELFF | TGTGCCAGCAGGGACAAGAACACCGGGGAGCTGTTTTTT
TRBJ2-2 | . | . | TRBV9 | CASSVSPEPFPNPGELFF | TGTGCCAGCAGCGTATCCCCGGAGCCCTTCCCCAACCCCGGGGAGCTGTTTTTT
TRBJ2-1 | . | . | TRBV27 | CASTSHAASPSTNEQFF | TGTGCCAGCACTTCTCATGCCGCTAGCCCAAGCACCAATGAGCAGTTCTTC
TRBJ2-1 | TRBD1 | . | TRBV6-4 | CASSRTGQGDEQFF | TGTGCCAGCAGCAGGACAGGGCAGGGCGATGAGCAGTTCTTC
TRBJ2-7 | . | . | TRBV2 | CASSESRSHEQYF | TGTGCCAGCAGCGAGTCGCGTTCCCACGAGCAGTACTTC
TRBJ2-2 | TRBD1 | . | TRBV27 | CASSLDRGNTGELFF | TGTGCCAGCAGTTTAGACAGGGGGAACACCGGGGAGCTGTTTTTT
TRBJ1-2 | . | . | TRBV25-1 | CASSEFTGRANYGYTF | TGTGCCAGCAGTGAATTCACAGGGCGGGCCAACTATGGCTACACCTTC
TRBJ2-3 | TRBD2 | . | TRBV27 | CASSLWAWREDSGDTDTQYF | TGTGCCAGCAGTTTATGGGCTTGGCGGGAGGACTCCGGGGACACAGATACGCAGTATTTT
TRBJ2-5 | . | . | TRBV6-6 | CASSYGTQETQYF | TGTGCCAGCAGTTACGGGACACAAGAGACCCAGTACTTC
TRBJ2-7 | . | . | TRBV29-1 | CSVRDRIESYEQYF | TGCAGCGTACGTGACAGGATAGAGTCCTACGAGCAGTACTTC
TRBJ1-3 | . | . | TRBV6-6 | CASDRQSLSGNTIYF | TGTGCCAGCGACCGACAGAGTCTCTCTGGAAACACCATATATTTT
TRBJ2-2 | TRBD1 | . | TRBV5-1 | CASSSGTGLPGELFF | TGCGCCAGCAGCAGTGGGACAGGATTACCCGGGGAGCTGTTTTTT
TRBJ2-7 | TRBD2 | . | TRBV27 | CASSPRTSGSLSEQYF | TGTGCCAGCAGCCCCAGGACTAGCGGGAGCCTCAGCGAGCAGTACTTC
TRBJ1-4 | . | . | TRBV2 | CASSGEGVTNEKLFF | TGTGCCAGCAGTGGAGAGGGGGTAACTAATGAAAAACTGTTTTTT
TRBJ2-7 | TRBD1 | . | TRBV7-2 | CASSGGTVGEQYF | TGTGCCAGCAGCGGTGGGACAGTCGGCGAGCAGTACTTC